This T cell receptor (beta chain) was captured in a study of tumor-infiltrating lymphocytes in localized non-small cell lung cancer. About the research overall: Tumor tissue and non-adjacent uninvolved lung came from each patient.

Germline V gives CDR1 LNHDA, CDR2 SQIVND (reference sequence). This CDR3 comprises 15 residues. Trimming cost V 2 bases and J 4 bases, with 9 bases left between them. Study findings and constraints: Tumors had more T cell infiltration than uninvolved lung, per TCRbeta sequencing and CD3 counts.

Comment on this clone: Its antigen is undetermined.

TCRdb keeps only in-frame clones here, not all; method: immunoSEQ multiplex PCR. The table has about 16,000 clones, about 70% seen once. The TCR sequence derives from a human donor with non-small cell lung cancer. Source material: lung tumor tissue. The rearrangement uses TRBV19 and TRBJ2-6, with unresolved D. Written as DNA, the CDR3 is TGTGCCAGTAGTATAATAACATCAGGGGCCAACGTCCTGACTTTC. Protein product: CASSIITSGANVLTF.